This is a list of T cell receptor beta chains from one sample in a study of vaccination and CD4 T cells after COVID-19. These receptors lack a known antigen. TCRdb re-called the PCR reads with MiXCR, one entry per CDR3 protein. Altogether some 18,000 distinct CDR3 sequences are present, roughly 54% being singletons, with the ten largest covering more than 8%. The specimen sequenced was CD4+ T cells from blood, cultured in vitro. The receptors come from a human donor who had recovered from COVID-19. Both conserved end residues are part of each CDR3. The order of the fields is J gene, V gene, D gene, CDR3 protein. D genes are given only for firm matches.

j_call: TRBJ1-1; v_call: TRBV5-3; d_call: .; cdr3_aa: CASSWGGHGRTEAFF
j_call: TRBJ1-1; v_call: TRBV7-2; d_call: .; cdr3_aa: CASSRRSEAFF
j_call: TRBJ2-1; v_call: TRBV24-1; d_call: TRBD1; cdr3_aa: CATSFTGQGAGNEQFF
j_call: TRBJ1-1; v_call: TRBV11-2; d_call: .; cdr3_aa: CASSQIQGRRTEAFF
j_call: TRBJ1-1; v_call: TRBV12-3/TRBV12-4; d_call: .; cdr3_aa: CATYRAEAFF
j_call: TRBJ1-2; v_call: TRBV27; d_call: .; cdr3_aa: CASSFDTAREGYTF
j_call: TRBJ2-2; v_call: TRBV19; d_call: .; cdr3_aa: CASTLGTHTGELFF
j_call: TRBJ2-5; v_call: TRBV7-9; d_call: .; cdr3_aa: CASSLAGGQETQYF
j_call: TRBJ1-5; v_call: TRBV7-9; d_call: .; cdr3_aa: CANSPHREDQPQHF
j_call: TRBJ2-3; v_call: TRBV11-2; d_call: TRBD2; cdr3_aa: CASIRGTSPYTDTQYF
j_call: TRBJ1-1; v_call: TRBV7-2; d_call: .; cdr3_aa: CASSLWVGNTEAFF
j_call: TRBJ2-1; v_call: TRBV5-1; d_call: .; cdr3_aa: CASSHTDRAASYNEQFF
j_call: TRBJ1-2; v_call: TRBV20-1; d_call: TRBD1; cdr3_aa: CSARVAGGSGYTF
j_call: TRBJ1-2; v_call: TRBV27; d_call: TRBD1; cdr3_aa: CASSPGQGMFRGYTF
j_call: TRBJ1-2; v_call: TRBV7-9; d_call: .; cdr3_aa: CASSSGSRAGYGYTF
j_call: TRBJ2-3; v_call: TRBV24-1; d_call: TRBD2; cdr3_aa: CATSDRGLAGGRRIDTQYF
j_call: TRBJ1-3; v_call: TRBV18; d_call: .; cdr3_aa: CASSPGASGNTIYF
j_call: TRBJ2-3; v_call: TRBV7-8; d_call: TRBD1; cdr3_aa: CASSGLQGFDTQYF
j_call: TRBJ2-5; v_call: TRBV20-1; d_call: .; cdr3_aa: CSARDQKGSQETQYF
j_call: TRBJ1-5; v_call: TRBV27; d_call: TRBD1; cdr3_aa: CASKPFGQGQGNQPQHF
j_call: TRBJ2-7; v_call: TRBV7-3; d_call: TRBD1; cdr3_aa: CASSKTGGFGEQYF
j_call: TRBJ2-3; v_call: TRBV27; d_call: .; cdr3_aa: CASSSFLVKDTQYF
j_call: TRBJ1-2; v_call: TRBV27; d_call: .; cdr3_aa: CASASNGGLSYNYGYTF
j_call: TRBJ2-7; v_call: TRBV27; d_call: TRBD2; cdr3_aa: CASTSPTSGAYEQYF
j_call: TRBJ1-2; v_call: TRBV5-4; d_call: TRBD1; cdr3_aa: CASSSGQGAPRDGYTF
j_call: TRBJ1-2; v_call: TRBV2; d_call: .; cdr3_aa: CASSEDGDYGYTF